This T cell receptor (beta chain) is drawn from a study of T cell changes during pregnancy in multiple sclerosis (dated by TCRdb to the late 2010s). Background on the whole study: The study looked at changes in the T cell repertoire across pregnancy in women with multiple sclerosis.

Receptors were amplified or captured by the immunoSEQ multiplex PCR assay. In TCRdb, the immuneACCESS table is reduced to in-frame sequences with V and J assigned. These tables do not hold every clone; where another copy was compared, an unresolved V gene accounts for under half, and the others remain unexplained. In all, the sample holds 32,000 or so clones, and approximately 89% of those were seen once. Roughly a tenth of the sample lies in the top ten. For this clone: The specificity of this receptor is unknown. Nothing much larger sits one base from this clone, and base qualities are not available.

The sample was CD8+ T cells from peripheral blood mononuclear cells, taken in the second trimester of pregnancy. This TCR derives from a female donor with multiple sclerosis, enrolled in a pregnancy study.

The nucleotide sequence is TGTGCCAGCACCCCATGGGGGGGCCCATTTGAGCAGTACTTC. This sequence encodes CASTPWGGPFEQYF. The chain was built from TRBV28 and TRBJ2-7; matching of 7 bases hints at TRBD2 as the D gene. The CDR3, cysteine through phenylalanine, is 14 amino acids long. Only the CDR3 DNA is retained, 42 bases long and in frame from the first base. Via the germline V gene, CDR1 is MDHEN and CDR2 SYDVKM. Trimming takes 7 bases from V and 7 bases from J, and the germline ends sit 20 bases apart. When the CDR3 is completed using the reference TRBV28 and TRBJ2-7 genes on either side, the full variable domain is DVKVTQSSRYLVKRTGEKVFLECVQDMDHENMFWYRQDPGLGLRLIYFSYDVKMKEKGDIPEGYSVSREKKERFSLILESASTNQTSMYLCASTPWGGPFEQYFGPGTRLTVT.